This T cell receptor beta chain was identified in a study of shared clonotypes between healthy human individuals. With V trimmed by 8 bases and J by 2 bases, 11 bases remained unmatched. The CDR3 has 16 residues. Germline V gene sequence: CDR1 SNHLY, CDR2 FYNNEI. HIV-negative, healthy adults without recent acute infections or vaccinations were the donors. Worth noting for this clone: What it recognizes is unknown.

The method was immunoSEQ multiplex PCR; TCRdb's version includes in-frame clones alone and lacks a portion of them. The sample yields about 510,000 clones, less than 96% seen once. Study conclusions and caveats: Non-shared clonotypes had lower generation probabilities than those shared by all four donors.

The sequence came from a woman in her 30s in good health. This chain connects TRBV2 to TRBJ2-2; TRBD1 agrees at 7 bases. The sample consisted of naive CD4+ T cells sorted from blood. Subset noted: CD45RA+ positively selected. DNA of the CDR3: TGTGCCAGCGCTCGCCGACAGGGAACAAACACCGGGGAGCTGTTTTTT. As protein: CASARRQGTNTGELFF. Full variable domain (outside the CDR3, taken from reference TRBV2 and TRBJ2-2): EPEVTQTPSHQVTQMGQEVILRCVPISNHLYFYWYRQILGQKVEFLVSFYNNEISEKSEIFDDQFSVERPDGSNFTLKIRSTKLEDSAMYFCASARRQGTNTGELFFGEGSRLTVL.